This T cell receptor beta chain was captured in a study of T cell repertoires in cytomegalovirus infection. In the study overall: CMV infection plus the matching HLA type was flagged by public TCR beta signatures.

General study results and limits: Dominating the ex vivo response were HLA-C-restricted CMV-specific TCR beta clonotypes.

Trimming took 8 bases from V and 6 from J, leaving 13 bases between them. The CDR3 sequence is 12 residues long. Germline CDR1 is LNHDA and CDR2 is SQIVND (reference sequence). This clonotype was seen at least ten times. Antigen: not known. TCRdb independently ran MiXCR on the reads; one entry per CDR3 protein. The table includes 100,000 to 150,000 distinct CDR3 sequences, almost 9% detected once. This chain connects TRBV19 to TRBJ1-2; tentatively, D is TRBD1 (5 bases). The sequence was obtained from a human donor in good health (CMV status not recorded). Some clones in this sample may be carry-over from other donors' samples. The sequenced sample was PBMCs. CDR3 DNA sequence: TGTGCCAGTTTCGAGGGGCCCCATGGCTACACCTTC. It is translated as CASFEGPHGYTF. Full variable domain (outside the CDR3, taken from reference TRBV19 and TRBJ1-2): DGGITQSPKYLFRKEGQNVTLSCEQNLNHDAMYWYRQDPGQGLRLIYYSQIVNDFQKGDIAEGYSVSREKKESFPLTVTSAQKNPTAFYLCASFEGPHGYTFGSGTRLTVV.